This T cell receptor (beta chain) was obtained from a study of cytomegalovirus exposure and HLA in healthy donors. Study-level results: Reported findings show TCR beta sequences accurately forecast HLA-A and HLA-B alleles in most subjects. In an earlier analysis, productive rearrangement rates for most beta V segments clustered near 87% or 30%. Several top significant clusters appeared, in a later analysis, to be linked to common viral pathogens.

CDR1 is MNHNS, CDR2 SASEGT, per germline. This CDR3 is built from 14 residues. The V end was cut by 0 bases, the J end by 6 bases, with 12 bases between. This clone has more than one count but fewer than ten. Its target is not known. It was with 60 Vbeta and 13 Jbeta primers that the PCR ran. In the original workflow: In a later analysis, approximately 73 million unique TCR beta chains included roughly 11 million shared by two or more donors. The data were produced by immunoSEQ multiplex PCR, yet TCRdb's version contains in-frame clones alone and is incomplete. The D gene and trimming were derived from the DNA, and the V and J assignments and clone size from that table. This table has about 190,000 clones, around 83% appearing once.

The sequence was collected from a man between 50 and 59 years old in good health and CMV-seronegative. The sequenced material came from PBMCs. The rearrangement joins TRBV6-1 to TRBJ2-7; a possible D gene is TRBD1 (6 bases). As DNA, the CDR3 is TGTGCCAGCAGTGAAGCGTACAGGGCAGGCGAGCAGTACTTC. Amino acid sequence: CASSEAYRAGEQYF.